These 24 T cell receptor beta chains share one sample of origin, sequenced in a study of T cells expressing NK-cell markers. TCRdb reprocessed the 5' RACE reads and stores each CDR3 protein as one record, lacking DNA. This sample's table has about 550,000 distinct CDR3 sequences. The sequenced sample was blood T cells: a sorted CD56 or NKG2C T cell subset, CD4+ or CD8+ T cells, or bulk PBMC T cells (not recorded which). These receptors were collected from a man between 18 and 29 years old in good health.

The V call is TRBV7-9, the J call TRBJ2-5; the TCRdb D gene call, TRBD1, has no DNA to confirm it. Germline assignment: CDR1 SEHNR and CDR2 FQNEAQ (reference sequence). CDR3 length equals 17 residues. The CDR3 loop reads CASSLGPERRYQETQYF.

The chain combines TRBV18 with TRBJ2-1. The length of the CDR3 is 18 residues. Germline V gene data show CDR1 as KGHSH and CDR2 as LQKENI. This chain's CDR3 is CASSPPIGRLSSYNEQFF.

The rearrangement uses TRBV20-1 and TRBJ2-5; TCRdb selects TRBD1, and the lack of DNA leaves this call unchecked. Looked up from germline, CDR1 is DFQATT and CDR2 is SNEGSKA (reference sequence). The CDR3 is made up of 12 amino acids. CDR3 sequence reads: CSARPLQETQYF.

The V gene is TRBV28, the J gene TRBJ2-3; the TCRdb call, TRBD1, lacks DNA for checking. Germline values: CDR1 MDHEN, CDR2 SYDVKM. The CDR3 has 16 amino acids. The CDR3 loop reads CASSSRQGTGTDTQYF.

The chain is built from TRBV7-2 and TRBJ2-5. The germline gives CDR1 SGHTA, CDR2 FQGNSA. The CDR3 is made up of 15 amino acids. The chain's CDR3 is CASSLAGVKIRTQYF. The variable domain in full, completed from reference TRBV7-2 and TRBJ2-5, reads GAGVSQSPSNKVTEKGKDVELRCDPISGHTALYWYRQSLGQGLEFLIYFQGNSAPDKSGLPSDRFSAERTGGSVSTLTIQRTQQEDSAVYLCASSLAGVKIRTQYFGPGTRLLVL.

The genes are TRBV7-9 and TRBJ2-1; TCRdb's D call, TRBD1, is unchecked because there is no DNA. This CDR3 comprises 17 residues. CDR1 is SEHNR and CDR2 is FQNEAQ in the germline V gene (reference sequence). CDR3 amino acids: CASSPNFPGPHLNEQFF.

This chain links TRBV5-1 with TRBJ2-1; the TRBD2 assignment by TCRdb is unverifiable without DNA. Germline CDR1 reads SGHRS; CDR2 reads YFSETQ. There are 19 residues in the CDR3. The CDR3 loop is CASSLALPPRAWGRNEQFF.

J is TRBJ1-5 and V is TRBV20-1; TCRdb proposes TRBD1, but this gene call is untestable without DNA. Germline values: CDR1 DFQATT, CDR2 SNEGSKA (reference sequence). The CDR3 is 16 amino acids. This CDR3 reads CSARGSGGVGDQPQHF.

This chain connects TRBV12-3 or TRBV12-4 to TRBJ2-3; the TRBD2 assignment by TCRdb is unverifiable without DNA. The CDR3 totals 17 residues. The CDR3 reads CASSLGTSGTLTDTQYF.

V gene TRBV6-6 combines with J gene TRBJ2-1; checking the TCRdb D call of TRBD1 is not possible without DNA. This CDR3 has 13 residues. From germline, CDR1 is MNHNY and CDR2 SVGAGI (reference sequence). This chain's CDR3 is CASSYWDDNEQFF.

The chain uses TRBV7-8 and TRBJ2-3; TCRdb selects TRBD2, and the lack of DNA leaves this call unchecked. This CDR3 spans 18 amino acids. From germline, CDR1 is SGHVS and CDR2 FQNEAQ. CDR3 residues: CASSFGTSGQLTTDTQYF.

This chain links TRBV6-2 or TRBV6-3 with TRBJ2-7. There are 13 residues in the CDR3. The germline V gene has CDR1 MNHEY and CDR2 SVGEGT. The CDR3: CASSAQWTYEQYF.

The chain has TRBV5-6 and TRBJ2-1; TCRdb returns TRBD2, unconfirmable since there is no DNA. This CDR3 is built from 15 residues. Per germline, CDR1 SGHDT and CDR2 YYEEEE. The CDR3 sequence is CASSILAGEPNEQFF. Using reference TRBV5-6 and TRBJ2-1 for the parts outside the CDR3, the full variable domain is DAGVTQSPTHLIKTRGQQVTLRCSPKSGHDTVSWYQQALGQGPQFIFQYYEEEERQRGNFPDRFSGHQFPNYSSELNVNALLLGDSALYLCASSILAGEPNEQFFGPGTRLTVL.

The rearrangement joins TRBV15 to TRBJ2-3; TCRdb indicates TRBD1, and absent DNA this call remains unverified. The CDR3 is 16 residues long. The germline V gene encodes CDR1 LNHNV and CDR2 YYDKDF (reference sequence). This CDR3 is CATSRGRGANTDTQYF. The full variable domain, rest sourced from reference TRBV15 and TRBJ2-3, is DAMVIQNPRYQVTQFGKPVTLSCSQTLNHNVMYWYQQKSSQAPKLLFHYYDKDFNNEADTPDNFQSRRPNTSFCFLDIRSPGLGDTAMYLCATSRGRGANTDTQYFGPGTRLTVL.

V is TRBV5-5 and J is TRBJ2-3. The germline CDR1 and CDR2 sequences are SGHKS and YYEKEE (reference sequence). The CDR3 spans 14 residues. CDR3 region: CASSQTGSTDTQYF.

The chain combines TRBV7-9 with TRBJ2-7. There are 12 residues in the CDR3. Germline assignment: CDR1 SEHNR and CDR2 FQNEAQ (reference sequence). CDR3 sequence: CASSPRSYEQYF.

V gene TRBV4-3 combines with J gene TRBJ1-2. Germline V gene data show CDR1 as LGHNA and CDR2 as YSLEER. This CDR3 has 13 residues. CDR3 sequence reads: CASSQDLLYGYTF.

This chain uses TRBV6-5 with TRBJ2-5; lacking DNA, the TRBD1 call made by TCRdb goes unchecked. CDR1 and CDR2 (germline): MNHEY, SVGAGI. The CDR3 contains 11 residues. The chain's CDR3 is CASSPGVAQYF.

CDR3 loop: CASSLDLTGENTEAFF. The chain combines TRBV12-3 or TRBV12-4 with TRBJ1-1; TCRdb designates TRBD1, a call that cannot be tested without DNA. This CDR3 is 16 amino acids long.

V usage is TRBV15 and J usage is TRBJ2-5; the D gene TCRdb calls, TRBD1, cannot be checked with no DNA. The CDR3 has 16 residues. Germline V CDR1 and CDR2: LNHNV, YYDKDF (reference sequence). This CDR3 is CATSRSSPGFQETQYF.

This chain connects TRBV5-1 to TRBJ2-1; TCRdb reports TRBD2, a call that lacks DNA to check it against. Germline V gene data show CDR1 as SGHRS and CDR2 as YFSETQ. CDR3 size: 17 residues. CDR3 amino acids: CASSTGTSGFSYNEQFF. The variable domain in full, with the rest retrieved from reference TRBV5-1 and TRBJ2-1, is KAGVTQTPRYLIKTRGQQVTLSCSPISGHRSVSWYQQTPGQGLQFLFEYFSETQRNKGNFPGRFSGRQFSNSRSEMNVSTLELGDSALYLCASSTGTSGFSYNEQFFGPGTRLTVL.

The chain joins TRBV11-2 to TRBJ2-2. Germline CDR1 reads SGHAT; CDR2 reads FQNNGV. The CDR3 covers 15 residues. CDR3 sequence: CASSFEPGNTGELFF.

This chain connects TRBV4-3 to TRBJ2-7; the D call from TCRdb, TRBD2, cannot be confirmed without DNA. The germline V gene encodes CDR1 LGHNA and CDR2 YSLEER. The CDR3 is made up of 15 amino acids. This chain's CDR3 is CASSLGTSGRDEQYF.

V usage is TRBV7-2 and J usage is TRBJ2-7; the D call of TRBD1 rests on TCRdb alone, since no DNA is present to check it. The CDR3 extends over 14 amino acids. Per germline, CDR1 SGHTA and CDR2 FQGNSA. The CDR3 protein is CASSLGGSVYEQYF.